This T cell receptor (beta chain) was captured by sequencing in a study of somatic mutations in T cells in chronic GVHD (dated by TCRdb to 2018 to 2020). Genomic DNA was isolated and then used for TCRbeta deep sequencing. TCRbeta CDR3 sequencing and initial data processing were performed as a commercial service with the immunoSEQ assay. Regarding the original processing steps: Reads were demultiplexed, adapter and primer sequences removed, similar clones merged by frequency-ratio clustering, and V, D, J genes annotated with IMGT. TCRdb mirrors the immuneACCESS table, restricted to in-frame sequences. Some clones are absent from its copies; in checked studies, under half trace to an unresolved V gene, and the reason for the others is unknown. V, J and clone size are taken as reported in that table, and D and trimming were inferred from the DNA itself. For this sample the table gives 13,000 or so clones, of which roughly 80% were detected only once. The ten most abundant clones make up approximately 29% of the sample.

V was cut back by 10 bases and J by 1 base, leaving a gap of 21 bases between them. The CDR3 spans 16 residues, from the cysteine through the phenylalanine. Only CDR3 DNA remains: 48 bases, in frame from the first base. Via the germline V gene, CDR1 is ENHRY and CDR2 SYGVKD. About this clone: Its antigen is still unknown. No much larger clone exists at a distance of one base, and base qualities are not known.

For sorting, cells were stained with anti-CD3, anti-CD4, anti-CD8 and a Vbeta20 antibody from the IOTest Beta Mark kit and sorted on a FACSAria III to a purity above 98%. Peripheral blood was drawn into sodium heparin tubes, and mononuclear cells were separated by Ficoll-Paque PLUS density gradient centrifugation. Before TCRbeta deep sequencing, the CD4+ Vbeta20+, CD4+ Vbeta20-, and CD8+ T cell fractions were FACS-sorted. Input material: Vbeta20-negative CD4+ T cells from blood. The intended sense of this specimen's cell subset or site label: CD4+ T cells sorted as TCR Vbeta20 negative by flow cytometry. This receptor was obtained from a male patient in his fifties or sixties with chronic graft-versus-host disease. Donor T cells from the graft may be present among the T cells after a transplant. The chain joins TRBV10-3 to TRBJ2-3; perhaps TRBD1 is the D gene, with 5 bases matching. DNA sequence: TGTGCCACCCGAACGACAGACCGTTACCGCACAGATACGCAGTATTTT. This translates into CATRTTDRYRTDTQYF.